This TCR beta chain was recorded in a study of control samples from healthy donors and cancer patients. The data were produced by immunoSEQ multiplex PCR, yet TCRdb's version contains in-frame clones alone and is incomplete. Here the sample spans around 230,000 clones, roughly 94% being singletons. The ends lost 4 bases at V and 7 bases at J; junction bases unmatched: 9. The CDR3 length is 16 residues. The germline CDR1 and CDR2 sequences are LGHDT and YNNKEL (reference sequence). This TCR came from a man in his fifties or sixties in good health. Sequencing was carried out using blood. This rearrangement joins TRBV3-1 (or the pseudogene TRBV3-2) to TRBJ2-3; 12 nucleotides line up with TRBD2. The CDR3 reads CASSPGLAGGGYTQYF. The DNA of the CDR3 is TGTGCCAGCAGCCCGGGACTAGCGGGTGGCGGGTATACGCAGTATTTT.